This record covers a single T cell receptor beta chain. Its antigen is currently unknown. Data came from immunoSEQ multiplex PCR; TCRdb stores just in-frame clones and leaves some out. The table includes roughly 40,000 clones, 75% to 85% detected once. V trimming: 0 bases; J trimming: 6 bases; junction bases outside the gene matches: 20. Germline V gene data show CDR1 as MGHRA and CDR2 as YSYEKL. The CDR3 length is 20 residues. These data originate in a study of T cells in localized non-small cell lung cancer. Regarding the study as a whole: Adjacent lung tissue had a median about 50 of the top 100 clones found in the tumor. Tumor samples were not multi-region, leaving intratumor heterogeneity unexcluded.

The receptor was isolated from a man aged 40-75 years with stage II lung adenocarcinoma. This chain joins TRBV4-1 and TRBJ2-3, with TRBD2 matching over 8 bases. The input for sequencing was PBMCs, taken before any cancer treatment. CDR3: CASSQDSVAGGPFGKDTQYF. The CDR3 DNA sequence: TGCGCCAGCAGCCAAGATAGCGTGGCGGGAGGCCCCTTCGGGAAGGATACGCAGTATTTT.